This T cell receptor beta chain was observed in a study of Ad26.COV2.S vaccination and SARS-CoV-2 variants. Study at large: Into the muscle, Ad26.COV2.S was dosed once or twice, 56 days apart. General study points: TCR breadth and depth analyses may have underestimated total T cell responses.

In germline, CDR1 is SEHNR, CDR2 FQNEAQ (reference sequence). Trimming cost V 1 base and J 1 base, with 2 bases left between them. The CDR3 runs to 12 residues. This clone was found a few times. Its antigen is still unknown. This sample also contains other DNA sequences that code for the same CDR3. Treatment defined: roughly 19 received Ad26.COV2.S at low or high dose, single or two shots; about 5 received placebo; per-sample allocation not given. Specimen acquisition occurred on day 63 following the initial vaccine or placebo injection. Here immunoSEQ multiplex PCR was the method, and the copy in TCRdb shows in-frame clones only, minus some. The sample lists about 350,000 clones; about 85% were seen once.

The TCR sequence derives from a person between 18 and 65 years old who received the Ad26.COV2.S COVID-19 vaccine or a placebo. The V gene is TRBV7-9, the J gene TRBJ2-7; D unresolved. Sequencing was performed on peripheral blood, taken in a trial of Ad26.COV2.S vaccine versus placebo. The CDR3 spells CASSLGSYEQYF. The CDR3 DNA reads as TGTGCCAGCAGCTTAGGGTCCTACGAGCAGTACTTC.